These 8 T cell receptor beta chains came from one sample sequenced in a study of breast tumors, draining lymph nodes, adjacent tissues. The lymph nodes were axillary draining lymph nodes from breast cancer patients. Via MiXCR, TCRdb re-called the multiplex PCR reads, giving one row per CDR3 protein. The sample has approximately 88,000 distinct CDR3 sequences, around 28% seen once. Material for sequencing was axillary lymph node tissue. The receptors originated from a female donor with breast cancer. Some clones in this sample may be carry-over from other donors' samples.

The table lists this clonotype with many counts. The rearrangement uses TRBV4-3 and TRBJ1-5, with D tentatively TRBD1 (6 bases). V dropped 1 base and J dropped 4 bases, with 8 bases sitting between them. Per the germline V gene, CDR1 is LGHNA and CDR2 is YSLEER. The CDR3 contains 14 residues. CDR3: CASSQVTGNQPQHF. Written as DNA, the CDR3 is TGCGCCAGCAGCCAAGTAACAGGGAATCAGCCCCAGCATTTT.

This clonotype was counted at least ten times. The chain links TRBV5-1 to TRBJ2-3; no firm D call. Germline V gives CDR1 SGHRS, CDR2 YFSETQ. The CDR3 is made up of 15 amino acids. V lost 3 bases, J lost 4 bases, and 15 bases lay in between. In nucleotides, the CDR3 is TGCGCCAGCAGCTCGACTGGAGCTTCCCCAGATACGCAGTATTTT. Amino acids: CASSSTGASPDTQYF.

The chain uses TRBV11-2 and TRBJ1-1; D may be TRBD1 (5 bases). Deletions cut 4 bases from V and 1 base from J, with 10 bases between. CDR1 SGHAT and CDR2 FQNNGV come from the germline V gene. The CDR3 covers 14 residues. The CDR3 loop is CASSSQAGNTEAFF. As DNA, the CDR3 is TGTGCCAGCAGCTCACAGGCAGGGAACACTGAAGCTTTCTTT.

This clonotype was recorded at least ten times. The rearrangement joins TRBV18 to TRBJ1-2; the match to TRBD1 covers 7 bases. Germline V gives CDR1 KGHSH, CDR2 LQKENI. V lost 3 bases to trimming and J lost 5 bases; unmatched junction nucleotides: 6. The CDR3 sequence is 14 residues long. The CDR3 sequence is CASSPRQGRYGYTF. The CDR3 DNA is TGTGCCAGCTCACCGAGACAGGGCCGGTATGGCTACACCTTC.

The chain uses TRBV10-3 and TRBJ2-3, with TRBD2 matching over 7 bases. Germline CDR1 and CDR2: ENHRY and SYGVKD. This CDR3 comprises 13 residues. V was pared by 6 bases and J by 7 bases, with 7 bases of the junction left unmatched. The CDR3, as DNA: TGTGCCATCAGAGGGAGGGGCGCACATACGCAGTATTTT. Its protein is CAIRGRGAHTQYF.

There are many counts of this clonotype. The chain carries TRBV5-1 and TRBJ2-2; D may be TRBD1 or TRBD2 (5 bases each). V lost 1 base to trimming and J lost 7 bases, with 23 bases between them. The CDR3 loop spans 18 amino acids. CDR1 and CDR2 (germline): SGHRS, YFSETQ. The CDR3 nucleotides read TGCGCCAGCAGCTTGTTTGCACGTCGGGGCAGCAGCATCGGGGAGCTGTTTTTT. This encodes CASSLFARRGSSIGELFF.

On this clonotype: At one of its ends the junction is not consistent with the germline gene, which may arise from a read error. J is TRBJ2-6 and V is TRBV29-1; D possibly matches TRBD1 or TRBD2 (5 bases each). The CDR3 length is 12 residues. Germline V gene lookup returns CDR1 SQVTM and CDR2 ANQGSEA. CDR3 region: CSVEGDLGTEAF. In nucleotides, the CDR3 is TGCAGCGTTGAGGGGGACCTAGGAACTGAAGCTTTC. Full variable domain (remainder filled in from reference TRBV29-1 and TRBJ2-6): SAVISQKPSRDICQRGTSLTIQCQVDSQVTMMFWYRQQPGQSLTLIATANQGSEATYESGFVIDKFPISRPNLTFSTLTVSNMSPEDSSIYLCSVEGDLGTEAFGAGSRLTVL.

This clonotype was counted many times. The chain joins TRBV24-1 to TRBJ2-5, with TRBD1 matching 9 bases. Germline V gene sequence: CDR1 KGHDR, CDR2 SFDVKD. The CDR3 runs 16 residues. V lost 9 bases to trimming and J lost 0 bases; unmatched junction nucleotides: 10. Here the CDR3 reads CATSGQGASYQETQYF. The CDR3 nucleotides are TGTGCCACCTCGGGACAGGGCGCTTCATACCAAGAGACCCAGTACTTC.